This is a list of T cell receptor beta chains from one sample in a study of post-analysis software for immune sequencing data. TCRdb re-called the PCR reads with MiXCR, one entry per CDR3 protein. The sample lists about 540,000 distinct CDR3 sequences; around 31% were seen once. The sample consisted of blood. These receptors all stem from a girl aged 2-17 years with multiple sclerosis. Both conserved end residues are part of each CDR3. D genes are given only for firm matches. Rows may omit the clone size; those that give it use once, few, many or a size class.

TRBJ1-2	TRBV6-6	TRBD1	few	TGTGCCAGCAGTGCCCCGGGACAGGGTAGCTATGGCTACACCTTC	CASSAPGQGSYGYTF
TRBJ2-5	TRBV20-1	TRBD1	NA	TGCAGTGTAGCCGGGACAGGGATTGGGACCCAGTACTTC	CSVAGTGIGTQYF
TRBJ2-3	TRBV15	TRBD2	few	TGTGCCACCAGCAGAGATCGGGGACTAGTCACAGATACGCAGTATTTT	CATSRDRGLVTDTQYF
TRBJ2-7	TRBV6-1	TRBD2	NA	TGTGCCAGCAGTGCGCCGATGGGACTAGCGGGGGGACCCTACAATGAGCAGTACTTC	CASSAPMGLAGGPYNEQYF
TRBJ2-5	TRBV7-2	TRBD2	NA	TGTGCCAGCAGCCCAGAAGCGGGGGAGACCCAGTACTTC	CASSPEAGETQYF
TRBJ2-5	TRBV20-1	TRBD2	NA	TGCAGTGCTAGCGGGGGGGCCCAAGAGACCCAGTACTTC	CSASGGAQETQYF
TRBJ2-4	TRBV12-3/TRBV12-4	NA	few	TGTGCCAGCAGTTTACGGCGGCCGGGGGACGGAAAAAACATTCAGTACTTC	CASSLRRPGDGKNIQYF
TRBJ2-5	TRBV12-3/TRBV12-4	TRBD2	few	TGTGCCAGCAGGGGTGCCGGGACTAGCGGCCAAGAGACCCAGTACTTC	CASRGAGTSGQETQYF
TRBJ1-5	TRBV20-1	NA	NA	TGCAGTGCTTCAGGTTATAGCAATCAGCCCCAGCATTTT	CSASGYSNQPQHF
TRBJ1-2	TRBV20-1	NA	NA	TGCAGTGCTAGAGATTTCGGCAGGGCCACTAACTATGGCTACACCTTC	CSARDFGRATNYGYTF
TRBJ2-2	TRBV4-1	TRBD1	few	TGCGCCAGCAGCGCGAACAGGGGAGAAAACACCGGGGAGCTGTTTTTT	CASSANRGENTGELFF
TRBJ2-7	TRBV20-1	NA	few	TGCAGTGCTAGACCCCATGAGACAGGAGCCTCCTACGAGCAGTACTTC	CSARPHETGASYEQYF
TRBJ2-5	TRBV6-1	TRBD2	NA	TGTGCCAGCAGCAGCGGGGGGACGGAGGAGACCCAGTACTTC	CASSSGGTEETQYF
TRBJ2-1	TRBV5-6	NA	NA	TGTGCCAGCAGCTTGGTTTCGTGGACGGAGGGATACAATGAGCAGTTCTTC	CASSLVSWTEGYNEQFF
TRBJ2-3	TRBV5-1	NA	NA	TGCGCCAGCAGCTTACCCGCGGACCCCACAGATACGCAGTATTTT	CASSLPADPTDTQYF
TRBJ1-2	TRBV6-5	NA	few	TGTGCCAGCAGTCGGGACGACCATGGCTATGGCTACACCTTC	CASSRDDHGYGYTF
TRBJ2-5	TRBV20-1	NA	few	TGCAGTGCTAGCCGAGGGGGCCAAGAGACCCAGTACTTC	CSASRGGQETQYF
TRBJ2-7	TRBV6-5	TRBD2	few	TGTGCCAGCAGTTTTAGCGGGGAAAGCTCCTACGAGCAGTACTTC	CASSFSGESSYEQYF
TRBJ2-1	TRBV20-1	TRBD2	NA	TGCAGTGCGGAGGGACTAGCGGGGGGGCTCAGTGAGCAGTTCTTC	CSAEGLAGGLSEQFF
TRBJ2-1	TRBV7-2	NA	few	TGTGCCAGCAGCCTTACGCTTGACCGATACAATGAGCAGTTCTTC	CASSLTLDRYNEQFF
TRBJ1-6	TRBV20-1	NA	NA	TGCAGTGCTAGAGGTGGAGTGGTGGGGCCACCCCTCCACTTT	CSARGGVVGPPLHF
TRBJ2-5	TRBV5-1	NA	NA	TGCGCCAGCAGCTCGAACCTGCGCCTCCAGGAGGAGACCCAGTACTTC	CASSSNLRLQEETQYF
TRBJ1-2	TRBV5-5	NA	many	TGTGCCAGCAGCCCCACCCCCTTACGGCACAGCTCAGCTAACTATGGCTACACCTTC	CASSPTPLRHSSANYGYTF
TRBJ2-1	TRBV7-3	NA	NA	TGTGCCAGCAGCTCATCCGGGACGGTGGGAGATGAGCAGTTCTTC	CASSSSGTVGDEQFF
TRBJ1-4	TRBV5-1	NA	NA	TGCGCCAGCAGCGCATCCGGACGGAATGAAAAACTGTTTTTT	CASSASGRNEKLFF
TRBJ1-5	TRBV15	NA	NA	TGTGCCACCAGCAGAGCAGGGGGCAATCAGCCCCAGCATTTT	CATSRAGGNQPQHF
TRBJ2-1	TRBV24-1	NA	few	TGTGCCACCAGTGCTAGTTATGAGCAGTTCTTC	CATSASYEQFF
TRBJ2-1	TRBV5-1	NA	NA	TGCGCCAGCAGCTTAGGCGGGCAGCTCTACAATGAGCAGTTCTTC	CASSLGGQLYNEQFF
TRBJ1-2	TRBV18	NA	few	TGTGCCAGCTCACCTCTGGGTGAGGATGGAGGCTACACCTTC	CASSPLGEDGGYTF
TRBJ2-1	TRBV7-2	NA	few	TGTGCCAGCAGCTTAAGTTTAAGGGGGCAGTTCTTC	CASSLSLRGQFF
TRBJ1-6	TRBV15	TRBD1	NA	TGTGCCACCAGCAGTGACAGGGTCTATTCACCCCTCCACTTT	CATSSDRVYSPLHF
TRBJ2-2	TRBV12-5	NA	NA	TGTGCTAGCCCACCTAAGAACACCGGGGAGCTGTTTTTT	CASPPKNTGELFF
TRBJ1-1	TRBV11-2	NA	NA	TGTGCCAGCGCCCAGCCAGGGGCTGCTGAAGCTTTCTTT	CASAQPGAAEAFF